The present TCR beta chain was sequenced within a study of cytomegalovirus exposure and HLA in healthy donors. Nominally healthy donors provided the samples, though records likely missed some immune exposures. 60 Vbeta and 13 Jbeta primers were used in PCR. The protocol was immunoSEQ multiplex PCR, while the TCRdb copy is restricted to in-frame clones and leaves out a portion. The sample has about 130,000 clones, approximately 85% seen once. The CDR3 totals 12 residues. The ends lost 1 base at V and 16 bases at J; junction bases unmatched: 3. CDR1 SEHNR and CDR2 FQNEAQ come from the germline V gene (reference sequence).

The rearrangement uses TRBV7-9 and TRBJ2-1; 11 nucleotides match TRBD1. Sample: PBMCs. This sequence originates from a woman aged 25 to 39 in good health and CMV-seropositive. This CDR3 is CASSLEGTGGFF. DNA of the CDR3: TGTGCCAGCAGCTTAGAGGGGACAGGGGGTTTCTTC. The full variable domain, in which reference TRBV7-9 and TRBJ2-1 provide the parts outside the CDR3, is DTGVSQNPRHKITKRGQNVTFRCDPISEHNRLYWYRQTLGQGPEFLTYFQNEAQLEKSRLLSDRFSAERPKGSFSTLEIQRTEQGDSAMYLCASSLEGTGGFFGPGTRLTVL.